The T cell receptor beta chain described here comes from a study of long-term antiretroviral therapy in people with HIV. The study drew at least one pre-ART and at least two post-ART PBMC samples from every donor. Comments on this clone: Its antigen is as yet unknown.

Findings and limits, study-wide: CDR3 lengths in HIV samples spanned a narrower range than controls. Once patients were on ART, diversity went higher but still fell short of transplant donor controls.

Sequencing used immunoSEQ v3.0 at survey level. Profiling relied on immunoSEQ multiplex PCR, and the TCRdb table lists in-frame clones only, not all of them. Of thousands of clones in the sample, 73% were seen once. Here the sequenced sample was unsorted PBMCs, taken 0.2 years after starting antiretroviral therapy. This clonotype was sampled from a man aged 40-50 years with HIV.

CDR3 sequence: CAWTTDRGNEKLFF. CDR3 coding DNA: TGTGCCTGGACTACTGACAGGGGGAATGAAAAACTGTTTTTT. This sequence joins TRBV30 and TRBJ1-4; 9 positions match TRBD1. The CDR3 consists of 14 residues. Germline-derived CDR1 and CDR2 are GTSNPN and SVGIG (reference sequence). The V gene end was trimmed by 4 bases and the J gene end by 5 bases; junction bases not matched to a gene: 5.